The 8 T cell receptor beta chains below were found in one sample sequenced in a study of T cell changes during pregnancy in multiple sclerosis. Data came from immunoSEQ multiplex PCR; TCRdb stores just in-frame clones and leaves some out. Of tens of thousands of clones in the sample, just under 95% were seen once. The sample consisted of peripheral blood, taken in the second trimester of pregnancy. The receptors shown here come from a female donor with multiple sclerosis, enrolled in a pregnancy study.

CDR3 nucleotide sequence: TGTGCCAGCAGCCCAGGGGGCACGAACACTGAAGCTTTCTTT. Amino acid sequence: CASSPGGTNTEAFF. The J gene is TRBJ1-1, the V gene TRBV11-3; TRBD1 matches 8 bases. The trim removed 5 bases at V and 1 base at J, leaving 3 bases unmatched. Germline CDR1 is SGHNT and CDR2 is YENEEA. The CDR3 length is 14 residues. The full variable domain, its missing parts supplied by reference TRBV11-3 and TRBJ1-1, is EAGVVQSPRYKIIEKKQPVAFWCNPISGHNTLYWYLQNLGQGPELLIRYENEEAVDDSQLPKDRFSAERLKGVDSTLKIQPAELGDSAVYLCASSPGGTNTEAFFGQGTRLTVV.

The CDR3 coding sequence is TGTGCCAGCAGTGAACCGTCCGGGATATCCTACAATGAGCAGTTCTTC. Its protein product is CASSEPSGISYNEQFF. The chain uses TRBV2 and TRBJ2-1, with a tentative D call TRBD2 (5 bases). Trimming took off 2 bases at V and 1 base at J, with 12 bases between the two ends. CDR1 SNHLY and CDR2 FYNNEI come from the germline V gene. The CDR3 consists of 16 residues.

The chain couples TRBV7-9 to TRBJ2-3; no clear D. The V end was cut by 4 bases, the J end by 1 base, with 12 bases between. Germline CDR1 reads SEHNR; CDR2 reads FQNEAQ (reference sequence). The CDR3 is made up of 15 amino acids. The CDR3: CASSSPLVGTDTQYF. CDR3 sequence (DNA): TGTGCCAGCAGCTCCCCCCTAGTCGGCACAGATACGCAGTATTTT.

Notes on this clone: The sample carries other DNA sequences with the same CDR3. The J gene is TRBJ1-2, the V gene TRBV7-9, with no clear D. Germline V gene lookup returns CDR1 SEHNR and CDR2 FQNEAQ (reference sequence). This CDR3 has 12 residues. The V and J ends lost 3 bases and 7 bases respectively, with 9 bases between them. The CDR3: CASSFGTGGYTF. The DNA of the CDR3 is TGTGCCAGCAGCTTCGGAACGGGTGGCTACACCTTC.

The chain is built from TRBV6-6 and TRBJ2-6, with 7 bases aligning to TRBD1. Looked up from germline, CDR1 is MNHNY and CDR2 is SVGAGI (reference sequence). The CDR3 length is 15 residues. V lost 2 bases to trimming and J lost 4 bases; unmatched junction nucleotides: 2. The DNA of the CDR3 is TGTGCCAGCAGTTACGGGGGACAGGGGGCCAACGTCCTGACTTTC. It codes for CASSYGGQGANVLTF.

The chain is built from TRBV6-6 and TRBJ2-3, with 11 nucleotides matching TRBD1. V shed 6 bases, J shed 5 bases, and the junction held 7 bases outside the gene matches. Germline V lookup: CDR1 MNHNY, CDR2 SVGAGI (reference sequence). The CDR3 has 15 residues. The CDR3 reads CASRTTGTGGDTQYF. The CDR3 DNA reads TGTGCCAGCAGGACGACAGGGACAGGGGGAGATACGCAGTATTTT.

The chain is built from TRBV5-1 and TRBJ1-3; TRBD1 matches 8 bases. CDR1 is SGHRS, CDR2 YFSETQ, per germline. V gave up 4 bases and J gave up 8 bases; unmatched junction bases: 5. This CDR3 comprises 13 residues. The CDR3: CASSLGTGDTIYF. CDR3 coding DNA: TGCGCCAGCAGCCTAGGGACAGGAGACACCATATATTTT.

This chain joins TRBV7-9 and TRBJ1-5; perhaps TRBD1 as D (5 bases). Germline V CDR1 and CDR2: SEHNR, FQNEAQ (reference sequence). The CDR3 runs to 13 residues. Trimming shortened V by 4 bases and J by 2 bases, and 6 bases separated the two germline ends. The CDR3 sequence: CASSSGGNQPQHF. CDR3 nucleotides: TGTGCCAGCAGCTCGGGGGGCAATCAGCCCCAGCATTTT.